This T cell receptor (beta chain) was recorded in a study of STAT5B mutations in CD4+ large granular lymphocyte leukemia. Study summary: Among healthy donors, a particular HLA allele went with more CDR3 'QG' motifs.

Controls came from buffy coats of healthy blood donors. Sequencing was performed with immunoSEQ multiplex PCR; in TCRdb, only in-frame clones are kept and a portion is missing. The profile covers roughly 35,000 clones, with approximately 71% appearing a single time and about 2% taken by the ten largest. Points on this clone: Its antigen is still unknown.

Overall study results and limits: No patients shared main leukemic clonotypes, though roughly 27% appeared at low frequency elsewhere.

The sequenced sample was CD4+ T cells from blood buffy coats. The TCR sequence derives from a human donor in good health.

CDR3 bases: TGTGCCAGCAGTCCCATCGGCAGCATAATCTCTGGAAACACCATATATTTT. Its protein product is CASSPIGSIISGNTIYF. The chain employs TRBV27 and TRBJ1-3; D uncertain. CDR3 length: 17 residues. Germline V gene sequence: CDR1 MNHEY, CDR2 SMNVEV (reference sequence). Trimming removed 5 bases at V and 0 bases at J, with 17 bases between.